The next 16 T cell receptor beta chains were all read from a single sample in a study of blood T cell repertoires in COVID-19. This table comes from immunoSEQ multiplex PCR, and its TCRdb copy is limited to in-frame clones, with some not included. The top ten hold around 7.3% of the sample, which has nearly 70,000 clones, about 91% seen once. The specimen was peripheral blood. The origin of the receptors is a man aged 40-49 years with COVID-19, enrolled during active disease.

The rearrangement uses TRBV27 and TRBJ1-1; possible D gene TRBD1, 5 bases. The CDR3 loop spans 15 amino acids. The V end lost 5 bases, the J end lost 4 bases, and 17 bases lay between the germline ends. Germline V CDR1 and CDR2: MNHEY, SMNVEV (reference sequence). CDR3 sequence reads: CASSPRLEGFTEAFF. CDR3 nucleotide sequence: TGTGCCAGCAGTCCTAGACTGGAGGGGTTCACTGAAGCTTTCTTT.

J is TRBJ1-1 and V is TRBV10-3; D uncertain. Between the trimmed V and J ends, which lost 4 bases and 1 base, there was a span of 10 bases. Per germline, CDR1 ENHRY and CDR2 SYGVKD. The length of the CDR3 is 14 residues. Written as DNA, the CDR3 is TGTGCCATCAGTGCTTTACATCAGAACACTGAAGCTTTCTTT. Translating it yields CAISALHQNTEAFF.

The chain is built from TRBV7-2 and TRBJ2-7; 7 nucleotides match TRBD1. The junction had 6 bases not matched to a gene; V was cut back by 1 base and J by 3 bases. CDR1 and CDR2 (germline): SGHTA, FQGNSA. This CDR3 is 15 amino acids long. The CDR3, as DNA: TGTGCCAGCAGCTTAGACCCAGGGGGTGGCTACGAGCAGTACTTC. As protein: CASSLDPGGGYEQYF.

The V and J genes are TRBV7-8 and TRBJ1-4; D call uncertain. CDR1 is SGHVS, CDR2 FQNEAQ, per germline. CDR3 size: 14 residues. Trimming cost V 3 bases and J 8 bases, with 13 bases left between them. CDR3 amino acids: CASSFRDRGEKLFF. The CDR3 nucleotides read TGTGCCAGCAGCTTTAGGGATCGAGGGGAAAAACTGTTTTTT. The whole variable domain, remainder taken from reference TRBV7-8 and TRBJ1-4, is GAGVSQSPRYKVAKRGQDVALRCDPISGHVSLFWYQQALGQGPEFLTYFQNEAQLDKSGLPSDRFFAERPEGSVSTLKIQRTQQEDSAVYLCASSFRDRGEKLFFGSGTQLSVL.

The V call is TRBV25-1, the J call TRBJ1-2; D possibly corresponds to TRBD1 (6 bases). This CDR3 is built from 13 residues. The germline gives CDR1 MGHDK, CDR2 SYGVNS. V dropped 10 bases and J dropped 0 bases, with 12 bases sitting between them. The CDR3 spells CATRTDPNYGYTF. CDR3 DNA: TGTGCCACCCGGACAGACCCTAACTATGGCTACACCTTC.

The V gene is TRBV10-2, the J gene TRBJ2-5; 8 nucleotides match TRBD2. Germline lookup yields CDR1 WSHSY and CDR2 SAAADI. The CDR3 totals 16 residues. With V trimmed by 6 bases and J by 2 bases, 11 bases remained unmatched. CDR3 loop: CASRLSAGARQETQYF. DNA for the CDR3: TGCGCCAGCAGGCTTTCAGCGGGGGCCAGGCAAGAGACCCAGTACTTC.

The genes are TRBV7-9 and TRBJ2-7; the D gene is possibly TRBD1 (6 bases). This CDR3 contains 14 residues. CDR1 is SEHNR, CDR2 FQNEAQ, per germline (reference sequence). Trimming removed 1 base from V and 5 bases from J, with 12 bases in between. CDR3 sequence reads: CASSLEVGGHEQYF. In nucleotides, the CDR3 is TGTGCCAGCAGCTTAGAGGTTGGGGGCCACGAGCAGTACTTC.

This rearrangement joins TRBV6-5 to TRBJ1-5; no reliable D call. V was shortened by 0 bases and J by 3 bases, with 9 bases between the two germline ends. This CDR3 has 15 residues. Germline V gives CDR1 MNHEY, CDR2 SVGAGI. The CDR3: CASSYSNRHNQPQHF. The DNA of the CDR3 is TGTGCCAGCAGTTACTCAAACAGACACAATCAGCCCCAGCATTTT.

The chain employs TRBV6-4 and TRBJ1-2; possibly TRBD1 for D (5 bases). V gave up 5 bases and J gave up 4 bases, with 17 bases separating them. This CDR3 contains 15 residues. The germline CDR1 and CDR2 sequences are MRHNA and SNTAGT. The CDR3 sequence is CASSPRGGAGYGYTF. The CDR3 region has the DNA TGTGCCAGCAGTCCCCGAGGAGGGGCCGGCTATGGCTACACCTTC.

This chain connects TRBV27 to TRBJ1-6, with D unclear. This CDR3 has 15 residues. The germline V gene encodes CDR1 MNHEY and CDR2 SMNVEV (reference sequence). Trimming stripped 8 bases from V and 8 bases from J, with 19 bases between. This CDR3 reads CASGVTGNTDSPLHF. The DNA of the CDR3 is TGTGCCAGCGGAGTCACGGGGAATACGGATTCACCCCTCCACTTT.

A few counts support this clone. The chain has TRBV10-1 and TRBJ1-2; D gene unclear. V was trimmed by 4 bases and J by 7 bases, leaving 10 bases between them. The CDR3 length is 12 residues. Germline-derived CDR1 and CDR2 are WNHNN and SYGVQD (reference sequence). This CDR3 reads CASSAKIPGYTF. For the CDR3, the DNA is TGCGCCAGCAGTGCTAAAATCCCTGGCTACACCTTC.

This sequence joins TRBV4-1 and TRBJ1-1; maybe TRBD1 (5 bases). The ends were cut back, 0 bases at V and 5 bases at J, with 13 bases in the middle. CDR3 size: 15 residues. CDR1 and CDR2 (germline): MGHRA, YSYEKL. CDR3 sequence (DNA): TGCGCCAGCAGCCAAGATCCGGGTGGGGGGACTGAAGCTTTCTTT. It codes for CASSQDPGGGTEAFF.

In this sample, this clone turned up a few times. V and J are TRBV19 and TRBJ2-7; 12 bases align to TRBD1. The CDR3 runs to 16 residues. Losses at the gene ends were 6 bases for V and 5 bases for J; bases not matched to a gene: 11. Germline V gene sequence: CDR1 LNHDA, CDR2 SQIVND (reference sequence). CDR3 DNA: TGTGCCAGTAGCCTGGGCCTCGGGACAGGGGGCCACGAGCAGTACTTC. Translation: CASSLGLGTGGHEQYF.

This clone was seen a single time. The chain joins TRBV19 to TRBJ1-2; a possible D gene is TRBD1 (5 bases). The CDR3 extends over 15 amino acids. Germline CDR1 is LNHDA and CDR2 is SQIVND (reference sequence). Trimming left V 4 bases short and J 8 bases short, with 20 bases between. CDR3 residues: CASSTSGTYVGGYTF. CDR3 DNA: TGTGCCAGTAGTACCTCCGGGACTTACGTCGGAGGCTACACCTTC.

This chain joins TRBV27 and TRBJ1-2; weak D call: TRBD1 (5 bases). Trimming cost V 5 bases and J 4 bases, with 17 bases left between them. The CDR3 spans 15 residues. Germline V gives CDR1 MNHEY, CDR2 SMNVEV (reference sequence). In nucleotides, the CDR3 is TGTGCCAGCAGTAGGGCAGGGCTCACCAGCTATGGCTACACCTTC. Amino acid sequence: CASSRAGLTSYGYTF.

This clone appeared a single time. The chain carries TRBV19 and TRBJ2-5; possibly TRBD1 for D (6 bases). The CDR3 covers 15 residues. CDR1 LNHDA and CDR2 SQIVND come from the germline V gene (reference sequence). Between the trimmed V and J ends, which lost 3 bases and 5 bases, there was a span of 16 bases. The CDR3 DNA follows: TGTGCCAGTAGTATTGGGCAGGGGTTGTTGGAGACCCAGTACTTC. It encodes CASSIGQGLLETQYF.